This entry lists 17 T cell receptor beta chains sequenced from one sample in a study of T cells in Graves' hyperthyroidism and ophthalmopathy. Researchers took RNA transcripts and amplified the TCR beta CDR3 regions from them. Researchers ran a first-round RT-PCR on the TCR CDR3 using the HTBI primer set. TCRdb reprocessed the multiplex PCR reads with MiXCR, giving one entry per CDR3 protein. The sample lists 300,000 to 450,000 distinct CDR3 sequences; roughly 15% were seen once. Sample: blood. The receptor set was obtained from a woman aged 25-40 years with Graves' ophthalmopathy.

This clonotype has more than one count but fewer than ten. The DNA for the CDR3 is TGTGCCAGCAGTAAGACTAGTCCCGCCGGGGAGCTGTTTTTT. Protein product: CASSKTSPAGELFF. The J gene is TRBJ2-2, the V gene TRBV6-1; weak D call: TRBD2 (6 bases). V was shortened by 5 bases and J by 6 bases, with 13 bases between the two germline ends. Germline values: CDR1 MNHNS, CDR2 SASEGT. The CDR3 has 14 residues.

At least ten counts were recorded for this clonotype. The chain combines TRBV28 with TRBJ2-5, with a tentative D call TRBD2 (6 bases). V shed 8 bases and J shed 2 bases, with 18 bases lying between them. The CDR3 spans 15 residues. Germline lookup yields CDR1 MDHEN and CDR2 SYDVKM. The chain's CDR3 is CASGPGRLIQETQYF. CDR3 DNA sequence: TGTGCCAGCGGTCCAGGGAGGCTTATTCAAGAGACCCAGTACTTC.

This clonotype came up many times. The chain links TRBV11-3 to TRBJ1-1; TRBD1 might be the D (6 bases). Trimming took off 4 bases at V and 4 bases at J, with 7 bases between the two ends. The CDR3 has 12 amino acids. CDR1 is SGHNT, CDR2 YENEEA, per germline. The CDR3 protein is CASSSGATEAFF. CDR3 nucleotide sequence: TGTGCCAGCAGCTCGGGGGCCACTGAAGCTTTCTTT.

Many counts were recorded for this clonotype. CDR3 in amino acids: CASTSRTGRETQYF. CDR3 in DNA: TGTGCCAGCACGTCGAGGACTGGGAGGGAGACCCAGTACTTC. This chain joins TRBV2 and TRBJ2-5, with a weak D call TRBD2 (6 bases). This CDR3 has 14 amino acids. V lost 7 bases and J 5 bases, leaving 17 bases between the germline ends. Germline CDR1 is SNHLY and CDR2 is FYNNEI.

This clonotype was picked up a small number of times. The chain is built from TRBV28 and TRBJ2-2, with TRBD1 matching 7 bases. V was clipped by 2 bases and J by 12 bases; unmatched bases: 15. The CDR3 extends over 16 amino acids. CDR1 is MDHEN and CDR2 is SYDVKM in the germline V gene. The CDR3 protein is CASSLEQGNTGSKLFF. In DNA, the CDR3 is TGTGCCAGCAGTTTAGAACAGGGGAACACCGGGTCTAAGCTGTTTTTT.

This clonotype was picked up many times. CDR3 region: CASSPRQGSGNTIYF. The DNA of the CDR3 is TGTGCCAGCTCACCGAGGCAGGGCTCTGGAAACACCATATATTTT. V is TRBV18 and J is TRBJ1-3; possibly TRBD1 for D (5 bases). CDR3 length: 15 amino acids. V lost 3 bases and J 0 bases, leaving 9 bases between the germline ends. Germline values: CDR1 KGHSH, CDR2 LQKENI.

A word on this clonotype: A much larger clone differs from this one at a single base, so this may be a read error. This chain joins TRBV11-2 and TRBJ1-3, with no clear D. The CDR3 extends over 14 amino acids. Germline V gene data show CDR1 as SGHAT and CDR2 as FQNNGV. As DNA, the CDR3 is TGTGCCAACAGCCTCCAGCGTTCTGGAAACACCATATATTTT. Encoded protein: CANSLQRSGNTIYF.

This clonotype was counted at least ten times. The gene calls are TRBV28 and TRBJ2-7, with D perhaps matching TRBD1 (5 bases). Per germline, CDR1 MDHEN and CDR2 SYDVKM. This CDR3 has 14 residues. The germline V and J ends were trimmed by 8 bases and 1 base, with 15 bases remaining between them. CDR3 nucleotide sequence: TGTGCCAGCCGCCTGATTGGGGCATCCTACGAGCAGTACTTC. It encodes CASRLIGASYEQYF.

Concerning this clonotype: One end of the junction fails to match germline, which may point to a read error. The chain couples TRBV2 to TRBJ1-2; 7 bases fit TRBD1. Germline V CDR1 and CDR2: SNHLY, FYNNEI. This CDR3 contains 10 residues. The CDR3 protein is CAGRGGVYTF. CDR3 nucleotides: TGTGCCGGCAGGGGGGGGGTCTACACCTTC.

In the case of this clonotype: A read error may be the cause here, since a much bigger clone is one base away. V gene TRBV30 combines with J gene TRBJ1-2; weak D call: TRBD1 (5 bases). V gave up 3 bases and J gave up 4 bases, with 18 bases separating them. CDR1 GTSNPN and CDR2 SVGIG come from the germline V gene (reference sequence). The CDR3 is 15 residues long. The CDR3, as DNA: TGTGCCTGGAGCCTTAAGGGGACGCGGGGCTATGGCTACACCTTC. This sequence encodes CAWSLKGTRGYGYTF. Variable domain in full (rest from reference TRBV30 and TRBJ1-2): SQTIHQWPATLVQPVGSPLSLECTVEGTSNPNLYWYRQAAGRGLQLLFYSVGIGQISSEVPQNLSASRPQDRQFILSSKKLLLSDSGFYLCAWSLKGTRGYGYTFGSGTRLTVV.

This clonotype was seen at least ten times. The chain joins TRBV5-5 to TRBJ2-4; D may correspond to TRBD1 or TRBD2 (5 bases each). Trimming removed 4 bases from V and 2 bases from J, with 13 bases in between. Germline V CDR1 and CDR2: SGHKS, YYEKEE (reference sequence). This CDR3 spans 15 amino acids. The CDR3 bases are TGTGCCAGCAGCCACGGGACGGTGTCCAAAAACATTCAGTACTTC. Its translation: CASSHGTVSKNIQYF.

The sample holds many counts of this clonotype. V gene TRBV27 combines with J gene TRBJ2-5; weak D call: TRBD1 (6 bases). This CDR3 is built from 12 residues. Germline CDR1 MNHEY, CDR2 SMNVEV (reference sequence). The V and J ends lost 5 bases and 7 bases respectively, with 11 bases between them. CDR3 protein: CASSADRRTQYF. CDR3 DNA sequence: TGTGCCAGCAGTGCCGACAGGAGGACCCAGTACTTC.

V usage is TRBV10-3 and J usage is TRBJ1-1; D gene uncertain. The CDR3 has 13 amino acids. V was clipped by 2 bases and J by 4 bases, with 8 bases between them. Germline values: CDR1 ENHRY, CDR2 SYGVKD. DNA for the CDR3: TGTGCCATCAGTGAGGATCGCGGCACTGAAGCTTTCTTT. Its protein product is CAISEDRGTEAFF.

The chain is built from TRBV2 and TRBJ1-2, with a tentative D call TRBD1 (6 bases). Germline V gene sequence: CDR1 SNHLY, CDR2 FYNNEI. The V gene lost 7 bases and the J gene lost 8 bases, with 23 bases spanning the gap. The CDR3 is 15 amino acids. The CDR3 sequence: CASTVRARGARGYTF. The DNA of the CDR3 is TGTGCCAGCACAGTTCGCGCCAGGGGCGCGAGGGGCTACACCTTC.

This chain joins TRBV9 and TRBJ1-1; a possible D gene is TRBD1 (5 bases). This CDR3 is 12 amino acids long. With 3 bases removed from V and 8 bases from J, the gap between germline ends came to 11 bases. The V gene's germline CDR1 is SGDLS and CDR2 YYNGEE. The CDR3 loop is CASSESGGEAFF. CDR3 sequence (DNA): TGTGCCAGCAGCGAAAGTGGGGGGGAAGCTTTCTTT.

This clonotype was seen many times. This chain joins TRBV7-2 and TRBJ2-5; D might be TRBD1 or TRBD2, each matching 6 bases. Germline assignment: CDR1 SGHTA and CDR2 FQGNSA. Trimming took off 4 bases at V and 7 bases at J, with 19 bases between the two ends. The length of the CDR3 is 15 residues. The CDR3 DNA follows: TGTGCCAGCAGCTCAATTGGCTCCGGAGGGGGGACCCAGTACTTC. Amino acids: CASSSIGSGGGTQYF.

This clonotype occurred many times. CDR3 loop: CASSLLGFGYEQYF. In DNA form, the CDR3 reads TGTGCCAGCAGCTTACTCGGGTTCGGCTACGAGCAGTACTTC. This chain uses TRBV7-2 with TRBJ2-7, with no clear D. This CDR3 comprises 14 residues. The germline V gene encodes CDR1 SGHTA and CDR2 FQGNSA. The V end was cut by 2 bases, the J end by 3 bases, with 11 bases between.